This entry lists 2 T cell receptor beta chains sequenced from one sample in a study of post-analysis software for immune sequencing data (dated by TCRdb to the mid-2010s). Results the study describes overall, beyond this receptor: Significantly higher frequencies in patients than in controls were found for a few TRBV segments, including TRBV5-6, TRBV5-1 and TRBV20-1.

No antigen is known for these receptors. Libraries were made using PCR. Sequencer: Illumina HiSeq 2500. To reduce PCR and sequencing biases, unique molecular identifiers were built into the TCR beta cDNA libraries. Using fastp at Q25 and MiXCR, TCRdb reprocessed the public reads and kept productive beta chains. For every CDR3 protein sequence, its rows merge into one entry that carries the most common genes and DNA. In all, the sample holds 600,000 to 700,000 distinct CDR3 sequences, and 55% to 60% of those were seen once. About 11% of the sample rests with the top ten. The sample was blood. The receptors shown here come from a girl aged 2-10 years with multiple sclerosis.

The chain has TRBV7-9 and TRBJ2-3, with TRBD1 identical over 7 bases. Germline values: CDR1 SEHNR, CDR2 FQNEAQ (reference sequence). V dropped 4 bases and J dropped 1; count of bases not matched to a gene: 14. The CDR3 sequence is 18 residues long. CDR3 in DNA: TGTGCCAGCAGCTCCGGACAGGCACTGCTGGCGGGCACAGATACGCAGTATTTT. Amino acids: CASSSGQALLAGTDTQYF. Looking up the rest from reference TRBV7-9 and TRBJ2-3 gives the full variable domain: DTGVSQNPRHKITKRGQNVTFRCDPISEHNRLYWYRQTLGQGPEFLTYFQNEAQLEKSRLLSDRFSAERPKGSFSTLEIQRTEQGDSAMYLCASSSGQALLAGTDTQYFGPGTRLTVL.

The chain recombines TRBV20-1 with TRBJ1-3; no definite D call. V was shortened by 4 bases and J by 4 bases, with 14 bases between the two germline ends. Germline V gene data show CDR1 as DFQATT and CDR2 as SNEGSKA (reference sequence). This CDR3 is 14 amino acids long. This CDR3 reads CSAIEAAIGNTIYF. In DNA form, the CDR3 reads TGCAGTGCTATTGAGGCAGCTATCGGAAACACCATATATTTT.